One sample yielded the 25 T cell receptor beta chains listed below, sequenced in a study of cytomegalovirus exposure and HLA in healthy donors. A multiplex PCR was run with 60 Vbeta primers and 13 Jbeta primers. Profiling relied on immunoSEQ multiplex PCR, and the TCRdb table lists in-frame clones only, not all of them. The sample carries 150,000 to 200,000 clones, 77% recorded once. The sample comprised PBMCs. All receptors come from a woman in her 40s in good health and CMV-seropositive.

The gene calls are TRBV19 and TRBJ2-7, with 9 bases that match TRBD1. With 5 bases clipped from V and 6 bases from J, the junction kept 8 bases outside the gene matches. The CDR3 runs 14 residues. The germline gives CDR1 LNHDA, CDR2 SQIVND (reference sequence). In DNA, the CDR3 is TGTGCCAGTAGTTCGCGACAGGGGGTTATCGAGCAGTACTTC. Its translation: CASSSRQGVIEQYF.

The V and J genes are TRBV30 and TRBJ2-5, with 11 positions matching TRBD1. CDR1 GTSNPN and CDR2 SVGIG come from the germline V gene (reference sequence). The CDR3 consists of 15 residues. Trimming at V came to 2 bases and at J to 5 bases, leaving 7 bases not matched to a gene. CDR3 sequence reads: CAWSSGTGGLETQYF. In DNA, the CDR3 is TGTGCCTGGAGTTCCGGGACAGGGGGTTTGGAGACCCAGTACTTC.

Remarks on this clone: The junction departs from the called germline gene at one end, perhaps through a read error. The chain joins TRBV29-1 to TRBJ2-2; TRBD2 agrees at 7 bases. The germline V gene has CDR1 SQVTM and CDR2 ANQGSEA. CDR3 length: 11 amino acids. CDR3 sequence reads: CSVEAGGVLFF. The DNA of the CDR3 is TGCAGCGTTGAAGCTGGGGGGGTGCTGTTTTTT.

J is TRBJ2-7 and V is TRBV28, with 11 bases fitting TRBD2. The CDR3 runs 15 residues. The J segment lost 2 bases and the V segment lost 6 bases, leaving 6 bases of the junction unmatched. Germline CDR1 MDHEN, CDR2 SYDVKM. Here the CDR3 reads CASSPLAGGAYEQYF. For the CDR3, the DNA is TGTGCCAGCAGCCCGTTAGCGGGAGGGGCCTACGAGCAGTACTTC. Full variable domain (remainder filled in from reference TRBV28 and TRBJ2-7): DVKVTQSSRYLVKRTGEKVFLECVQDMDHENMFWYRQDPGLGLRLIYFSYDVKMKEKGDIPEGYSVSREKKERFSLILESASTNQTSMYLCASSPLAGGAYEQYFGPGTRLTVT.

The V call is TRBV19, the J call TRBJ2-1, with D uncertain. The CDR3 extends over 14 amino acids. Germline V gene sequence: CDR1 LNHDA, CDR2 SQIVND (reference sequence). Trimming left V 6 bases short and J 0 bases short, with 9 bases between. The CDR3 here is CASREASSYNEQFF. CDR3 coding DNA: TGTGCCAGTAGAGAGGCTAGCTCCTACAATGAGCAGTTCTTC.

The sample holds one count of this clone. The J gene is TRBJ1-2, the V gene TRBV6-6; perhaps TRBD1 as D (5 bases). Germline V lookup: CDR1 MNHNY, CDR2 SVGAGI (reference sequence). The V gene lost 8 bases and the J gene lost 0 bases, with 16 bases spanning the gap. The CDR3 is made up of 15 amino acids. CDR3 nucleotides: TGTGCCAGCGTAGGCAGGGCAGATTCTAACTATGGCTACACCTTC. Protein product: CASVGRADSNYGYTF.

The chain has TRBV9 and TRBJ1-5; perhaps TRBD1 as D (5 bases). V shed 2 bases and J shed 1 base, with 16 bases lying between them. Germline-derived CDR1 and CDR2 are SGDLS and YYNGEE. CDR3 length: 17 residues. The CDR3 nucleotides read TGTGCCAGCAGCGTCATGCCCCAGGGAGGGAGCAATCAGCCCCAGCATTTT. Its translation: CASSVMPQGGSNQPQHF.

This rearrangement joins TRBV7-8 to TRBJ2-1; D remains ambiguous. Germline loops: CDR1 SGHVS, CDR2 FQNEAQ. The CDR3 is 13 amino acids. V lost 1 base and J 4 bases, leaving 5 bases between the germline ends. The CDR3 spells CASSLDNYNEQFF. CDR3 nucleotide sequence: TGTGCCAGCAGCTTAGACAATTACAATGAGCAGTTCTTC.

This sequence joins TRBV6-5 and TRBJ2-5; 9 positions agree with TRBD1. Losses at the gene ends were 11 bases for V and 5 bases for J; bases not matched to a gene: 12. Germline-derived CDR1 and CDR2 are MNHEY and SVGAGI. The CDR3 has 14 residues. Here the CDR3 reads CAVRGQGRGETQYF. CDR3 bases: TGTGCCGTTAGGGGACAGGGTAGGGGCGAGACCCAGTACTTC.

The V call is TRBV28, the J call TRBJ1-1, with a possible D match to TRBD1 (5 bases). With 6 bases removed from V and 1 base from J, the gap between germline ends came to 15 bases. Germline CDR1 MDHEN, CDR2 SYDVKM. The length of the CDR3 is 15 residues. The CDR3, as DNA: TGTGCCAGCAGCCCTGGTGGGGACTCGAACACTGAAGCTTTCTTT. Amino acid sequence: CASSPGGDSNTEAFF.

V gene TRBV4-3 combines with J gene TRBJ2-5, with a tentative D call TRBD2 (6 bases). The tail of the sequence fits TRBJ2-7 better, so the J call may be wrong. The CDR3 consists of 13 residues. Germline V gene data show CDR1 as LGHNA and CDR2 as YSLEER. The CDR3 DNA reads TGCGCCAGCAGCCAAGGACTAGCCTACGAGCAGTACTTC. Translating it yields CASSQGLAYEQYF.

V gene TRBV4-1 combines with J gene TRBJ1-6; 9 positions match TRBD1. V dropped 2 bases and J dropped 10; count of bases not matched to a gene: 6. This CDR3 region has 15 residues. CDR1 and CDR2 from the germline V gene are MGHRA and YSYEKL. CDR3 amino acids: CASSQLRTGASPLHF. The DNA of the CDR3 is TGCGCCAGCAGCCAACTCCGGACAGGGGCCTCACCCCTCCACTTT.

The rearrangement links TRBV10-3 to TRBJ1-4, with D possibly matching TRBD1 (6 bases). V shed 6 bases and J shed 2 bases, with 10 bases lying between them. This CDR3 has 14 amino acids. Per the germline V gene, CDR1 is ENHRY and CDR2 is SYGVKD. CDR3 amino acids: CAISPTGTNEKLFF. DNA for the CDR3: TGTGCCATCAGCCCTACAGGGACTAATGAAAAACTGTTTTTT.

CDR3 coding DNA: TGTGCCAGCAGCCTTGGACAGGGGGATTCAGATACGCAGTATTTT. This encodes CASSLGQGDSDTQYF. J is TRBJ2-3 and V is TRBV7-7; 10 positions match TRBD1. CDR3 length: 15 residues. Trimming removed 5 bases from V and 4 bases from J; junction bases left unmatched: 6. Looked up from germline, CDR1 is SSHAT and CDR2 is FNYEAQ (reference sequence).

The chain links TRBV25-1 to TRBJ1-2; no definite D call. This CDR3 has 16 amino acids. V was clipped by 3 bases and J by 0 bases, with 14 bases between them. Germline loops: CDR1 MGHDK, CDR2 SYGVNS. The CDR3 sequence is CASSDREGKANYGYTF. In DNA, the CDR3 is TGTGCCAGCAGTGATCGGGAAGGGAAAGCTAACTATGGCTACACCTTC.

V usage is TRBV2 and J usage is TRBJ1-1; maybe TRBD1 (5 bases). The CDR3 loop spans 13 amino acids. Germline V CDR1 and CDR2: SNHLY, FYNNEI. Trimming removed 4 bases at V and 8 bases at J, with 14 bases between. This chain's CDR3 is CASSGGVTEEAFF. The CDR3 coding sequence is TGTGCCAGCAGTGGGGGGGTGACAGAAGAAGCTTTCTTT.

The chain carries TRBV6-5 and TRBJ2-7; 10 bases are shared with TRBD2. Germline CDR1 MNHEY, CDR2 SVGAGI. The CDR3 extends over 14 amino acids. With V trimmed by 0 bases and J by 4 bases, 0 bases remained unmatched. The CDR3 DNA reads as TGTGCCAGCAGTTACTCTAGCGGGGGGTACGAGCAGTACTTC. Translation gives CASSYSSGGYEQYF.

The V and J genes are TRBV2 and TRBJ1-1, with D tentatively TRBD1 (5 bases). The CDR3 has 14 residues. The germline V gene encodes CDR1 SNHLY and CDR2 FYNNEI. The ends were cut back, 6 bases at V and 1 base at J, with 12 bases in the middle. CDR3 nucleotide sequence: TGTGCCAGCAGGGCGACAGATCAGAACACTGAAGCTTTCTTT. Encoded protein: CASRATDQNTEAFF.

J is TRBJ2-7 and V is TRBV13; TRBD2 matches 12 bases. The V gene end was trimmed by 5 bases and the J gene end by 0 bases; junction bases not matched to a gene: 5. From germline, CDR1 is PRHDT and CDR2 FYEKMQ (reference sequence). There are 16 residues in the CDR3. CDR3 amino acids: CASSPLAGGLSYEQYF. CDR3 in DNA: TGTGCCAGCAGCCCGCTAGCGGGGGGGCTCTCCTACGAGCAGTACTTC.

V gene TRBV6-5 combines with J gene TRBJ1-2; 8 positions agree with TRBD1. The germline CDR1 and CDR2 sequences are MNHEY and SVGAGI. The CDR3 is made up of 15 amino acids. Germline trimming cut 5 bases from V and 1 base from J; bases unmatched to any gene: 6. The CDR3 protein is CASSPGTGINYGYTF. CDR3 DNA sequence: TGTGCCAGCAGTCCCGGGACAGGAATTAACTATGGCTACACCTTC.

This clone occurred a few times. V is TRBV18 and J is TRBJ2-7, with TRBD1 as a possible D gene (6 bases). V was cut by 6 bases and J by 3 bases, with 9 bases left in between. The CDR3 consists of 12 residues. Germline lookup yields CDR1 KGHSH and CDR2 LQKENI. The DNA of the CDR3 is TGTGCCAGCTCCATACAGGGCTACGAGCAGTACTTC. It is translated as CASSIQGYEQYF.

The gene calls are TRBV5-1 and TRBJ2-5, with 8 bases aligning to TRBD2. The length of the CDR3 is 14 residues. The germline gives CDR1 SGHRS, CDR2 YFSETQ. V shed 0 bases, J shed 4 bases, and the junction held 2 bases outside the gene matches. CDR3 loop: CASSLGLAGETQYF. The CDR3 DNA sequence: TGCGCCAGCAGCTTGGGGCTAGCGGGAGAGACCCAGTACTTC.

This clone was counted a few times. V and J are TRBV6-6 and TRBJ1-1, with 8 bases lining up with TRBD1. Germline CDR1 reads MNHNY; CDR2 reads SVGAGI (reference sequence). V lost 2 bases, J lost 10 bases, and 9 bases stayed unmatched. The CDR3 has 14 amino acids. The CDR3 nucleotides read TGTGCCAGCAGTTACGCCAGGGGGCGTTCTCGAGCTTTCTTT. Its translation is CASSYARGRSRAFF.

The rearrangement links TRBV19 to TRBJ2-5; possible D gene TRBD1, 5 bases. The CDR3 is 13 amino acids. The germline gives CDR1 LNHDA, CDR2 SQIVND (reference sequence). The ends were cut back, 7 bases at V and 5 bases at J, with 14 bases in the middle. CDR3 nucleotides: TGTGCCAGTAAAGAAAGGGGCTTGGAGACCCAGTACTTC. Protein sequence: CASKERGLETQYF.

In regard to this clone: Within the sample, other DNA sequences also encode this same CDR3. The CDR3 spells CASSLYRGQGSQPQHF. As DNA, the CDR3 is TGTGCCAGCAGCTTATATAGGGGACAGGGCTCTCAGCCCCAGCATTTT. The rearrangement joins TRBV7-9 to TRBJ1-5; TRBD1 aligns across 9 bases. After removal of 2 bases from V and 6 bases from J, the junction contained 8 bases not matched to a gene. The CDR3 is made up of 16 amino acids. CDR1 and CDR2 (germline): SEHNR, FQNEAQ (reference sequence).